This T cell receptor (beta chain) was documented in a study of shared clonotypes between healthy human individuals. Germline lookup yields CDR1 MDHEN and CDR2 SYDVKM. Trimming removed 11 bases from V and 3 bases from J, with 11 bases in between. This CDR3 is 11 amino acids long. This clone showed up many times. This sample includes further DNA sequences coding for the same CDR3. The data were produced by immunoSEQ multiplex PCR, yet TCRdb's version contains in-frame clones alone and is incomplete. Here the sample spans about 490,000 clones, around 80% being singletons. The gene calls are TRBV28 and TRBJ2-7, with no clear D. Sample: PBMCs. The TCR comes from a woman in her thirties or forties in good health. Some clones in this sample may be carry-over from other donors' samples. The CDR3 here is CAAAENYEQYF. The DNA of the CDR3 is TGTGCCGCGGCAGAAAACTACGAGCAGTACTTC.